This T cell receptor (beta chain) was identified in a study of blood T cell repertoires in COVID-19. Study-wide background: Italy, Spain and the United States were the sources of the convalescent and acute COVID-19 samples. Sources were T cells, B-cell-depleted T cells, or PBMCs; the material itself was cDNA or gDNA.

In the authors' workflow: Quantification of nucleated cells was approximated via reference gene primer amplification. Repertoires were generated with immunoSEQ multiplex PCR, while TCRdb's copy carries only in-frame clones and drops some. The DNA gave D and trimming, while V, J and clone size come from that table. The top ten hold approximately 8.4% of the sample, which has under 150,000 clones, 80% to 90% seen once. The sequencing input was peripheral blood. This receptor was identified in a human donor with acute or convalescent COVID-19. The donor label of this sample is uncertain.

CDR3 nucleotides: TGTGCCAGCAGCTTACAACAGGGAAACTATGGCTACACCTTC. This sequence encodes CASSLQQGNYGYTF. The chain joins TRBV7-3 to TRBJ1-2, with D maybe TRBD1 (6 bases). V was cut by 2 bases and J by 2 bases, with 9 bases left in between. CDR3 length: 14 residues. Looked up from germline, CDR1 is SGHTA and CDR2 is FQGTGA.